This entry describes one T cell receptor (beta chain). What it binds is not known. These data come from a study of T cell responses to AZD1222 COVID-19 vaccine. At the level of the study: Analyses pooled second doses at about 4 or about 12 weeks. Broader study findings: Among those given AZD1222, only 6 or 7 were seropositive at baseline. Close to half of spike-specific TCRs reportedly recognize unmutated variant regions. The repertoires were collected only after the peak T cell response.

This CDR3 comprises 10 residues. The germline V and J ends were trimmed by 4 bases and 12 bases, with 10 bases remaining between them. Germline assignment: CDR1 DFQATT and CDR2 SNEGSKA (reference sequence). Produced via immunoSEQ multiplex PCR; TCRdb's table is partial and in-frame only. The data hold about 110,000 clones, with 75% to 90% observed a single time. This specimen consisted of peripheral blood, obtained on day 0 of AZD1222 vaccination. This TCR derives from an adult in good health. The chain couples TRBV20-1 to TRBJ2-1; D may be TRBD2 (6 bases). CDR3 sequence (DNA): TGCAGTGCTAAGCTAGCGAGGCAGTTCTTC. It encodes CSAKLARQFF.